Below, 17 T cell receptor beta chains from the same sample are listed, as sequenced in a study of cytomegalovirus exposure and HLA in healthy donors. The PCR made use of 60 Vbeta and 13 Jbeta primers. Some clones are missing from TCRdb's copy, which holds only in-frame ones; the method was immunoSEQ multiplex PCR. The data show about 170,000 clones, 76% seen once. Sequencing was performed on PBMCs. The receptors originated from a female donor in good health and CMV-seronegative.

This clone came up once. The rearrangement joins TRBV4-1 to TRBJ2-3, with D perhaps matching TRBD2 (6 bases). This CDR3 comprises 15 residues. V gave up 4 bases and J gave up 2 bases, with 13 bases separating them. Germline V gene data show CDR1 as MGHRA and CDR2 as YSYEKL. The CDR3 region is CASSLGGRSTDTQYF. The CDR3 coding sequence is TGCGCCAGCAGCCTCGGGGGACGGTCCACAGATACGCAGTATTTT.

This clone has a handful of counts. V and J are TRBV9 and TRBJ2-2; 9 bases fit TRBD2. Germline CDR1 and CDR2: SGDLS and YYNGEE. The CDR3 is 14 amino acids. The ends lost 5 bases at V and 7 bases at J; junction bases unmatched: 6. The CDR3 nucleotides read TGTGCCAGCAGTATACCAGCGGGGGGCGGGGAGCTGTTTTTT. The encoded protein is CASSIPAGGGELFF.

This chain joins TRBV29-1 and TRBJ1-2; 8 nucleotides match TRBD1. Germline assignment: CDR1 SQVTM and CDR2 ANQGSEA. The CDR3 covers 13 residues. The V gene end was trimmed by 6 bases and the J gene end by 5 bases; junction bases not matched to a gene: 8. The CDR3 spells CSVAVGQGYGYTF. CDR3 sequence (DNA): TGCAGCGTGGCGGTAGGACAGGGATATGGCTACACCTTC. Combining the CDR3 with reference TRBV29-1 and TRBJ1-2 gives the whole variable domain SAVISQKPSRDICQRGTSLTIQCQVDSQVTMMFWYRQQPGQSLTLIATANQGSEATYESGFVIDKFPISRPNLTFSTLTVSNMSPEDSSIYLCSVAVGQGYGYTFGSGTRLTVV.

V is TRBV5-6 and J is TRBJ2-6, with D maybe TRBD1 (6 bases). This CDR3 has 19 residues. Trimming took 5 bases from V and 0 from J, leaving 21 bases between them. Looked up from germline, CDR1 is SGHDT and CDR2 is YYEEEE. This CDR3 reads CASRAAIRGEHSGANVLTF. The CDR3 DNA sequence: TGTGCCAGCAGGGCGGCTATCAGGGGCGAACACTCTGGGGCCAACGTCCTGACTTTC.

The V and J genes are TRBV28 and TRBJ2-7; D perhaps matches TRBD1 (6 bases). CDR1 and CDR2 from the germline V gene are MDHEN and SYDVKM. V dropped 5 bases and J dropped 2 bases, with 16 bases sitting between them. The CDR3 spans 15 residues. The chain's CDR3 is CASSTGTRKAYEQYF. The CDR3 bases are TGTGCCAGCAGTACCGGGACACGGAAGGCCTACGAGCAGTACTTC.

The chain carries TRBV18 and TRBJ1-3, with a tentative D call TRBD1 (5 bases). The germline CDR1 and CDR2 sequences are KGHSH and LQKENI. The CDR3 contains 14 residues. With 6 bases removed from V and 6 bases from J, the gap between germline ends came to 15 bases. CDR3 amino acids: CASSLLGRENTIYF. In nucleotides, the CDR3 is TGTGCCAGCTCGCTTCTGGGCAGGGAAAACACCATATATTTT.

This chain joins TRBV7-9 and TRBJ2-7; the match to TRBD2 covers 7 bases. Germline V gene data show CDR1 as SEHNR and CDR2 as FQNEAQ (reference sequence). The CDR3 is made up of 13 amino acids. Unmatched junction bases numbered 3, after V lost 4 bases and J lost 3 bases. The CDR3 is CASSSTSFYEQYF. The DNA for the CDR3 is TGTGCCAGCAGCTCGACTAGCTTCTACGAGCAGTACTTC.

The V gene is TRBV7-2, the J gene TRBJ2-3, with 15 bases fitting TRBD2. There are 17 residues in the CDR3. Germline CDR1 and CDR2: SGHTA and FQGNSA. The V and J ends lost 5 bases and 3 bases, in that order; junction bases with no gene match: 6. CDR3 residues: CASSTGLAGGATDTQYF. The CDR3 bases are TGTGCCAGCAGCACGGGACTAGCGGGAGGTGCGACAGATACGCAGTATTTT.

This clone was detected only a few times. V gene TRBV5-1 combines with J gene TRBJ2-5, with 11 bases that match TRBD2. The length of the CDR3 is 17 residues. V dropped 4 bases and J dropped 4; count of bases not matched to a gene: 12. Germline assignment: CDR1 SGHRS and CDR2 YFSETQ. The CDR3, as DNA: TGCGCCAGCAGCCGCGGACTAGCGGGTCTTGTCAGAGAGACCCAGTACTTC. Its translation is CASSRGLAGLVRETQYF.

The CDR3 loop reads CAISGVMSYEQYF. Written as DNA, the CDR3 is TGTGCCATCTCCGGGGTAATGTCCTACGAGCAGTACTTC. The chain uses TRBV10-3 and TRBJ2-7; D might be TRBD2 (5 bases). V lost 8 bases, J lost 1 base, and 12 bases lay in between. The CDR3 is made up of 13 amino acids. CDR1 is ENHRY and CDR2 is SYGVKD in the germline V gene.

This clone was found a few times. The chain is built from TRBV6-6 and TRBJ2-7; D uncertain. Between the trimmed V and J ends, which lost 8 bases and 1 base, there was a span of 9 bases. The CDR3 is made up of 12 amino acids. Germline CDR1 is MNHNY and CDR2 is SVGAGI (reference sequence). As DNA, the CDR3 is TGTGCCAGCGCGGAAGAATCCTACGAGCAGTACTTC. It is translated as CASAEESYEQYF.

The chain joins TRBV5-1 to TRBJ1-2; a possible D gene is TRBD1 (5 bases). Trimming shortened V by 4 bases and J by 2 bases, and 30 bases separated the two germline ends. The germline gives CDR1 SGHRS, CDR2 YFSETQ. The CDR3 loop spans 20 amino acids. In nucleotides, the CDR3 is TGCGCCAGCAGCCATTCTACAGGAGCGGGGTTCGTTGGGGGGAACTATGGCTACACCTTC. This translates into CASSHSTGAGFVGGNYGYTF.

The chain uses TRBV7-2 and TRBJ1-1, with a tentative D call TRBD1 (5 bases). The V gene's germline CDR1 is SGHTA and CDR2 FQGNSA. The CDR3 contains 14 residues. The V and J ends lost 4 bases and 1 base respectively, with 10 bases between them. The DNA of the CDR3 is TGTGCCAGCAGCTCCTTTACAGGGAACACTGAAGCTTTCTTT. It encodes CASSSFTGNTEAFF.

This clone has a single count. The chain combines TRBV27 with TRBJ2-1, with 8 bases matching TRBD2. This CDR3 comprises 15 residues. Germline-derived CDR1 and CDR2 are MNHEY and SMNVEV (reference sequence). The V segment lost 4 bases and the J segment 4 bases; nucleotides outside the gene matches: 6. This CDR3 is CASSWLAGTYNEQFF. CDR3 nucleotides: TGTGCCAGCAGTTGGCTAGCGGGTACATACAATGAGCAGTTCTTC.

This chain connects TRBV11-2 to TRBJ2-3, with a tentative D call TRBD2 (5 bases). Germline CDR1 and CDR2: SGHAT and FQNNGV. The CDR3 has 16 residues. Trimming cost V 2 bases and J 0 bases, with 12 bases left between them. CDR3 DNA: TGTGCCAGCAGCTTAATGCGACTACCCAGCACAGATACGCAGTATTTT. Its protein is CASSLMRLPSTDTQYF. The entire variable domain, with the rest obtained from reference TRBV11-2 and TRBJ2-3, is as follows: EAGVAQSPRYKIIEKRQSVAFWCNPISGHATLYWYQQILGQGPKLLIQFQNNGVVDDSQLPKDRFSAERLKGVDSTLKIQPAKLEDSAVYLCASSLMRLPSTDTQYFGPGTRLTVL.

The chain is built from TRBV5-1 and TRBJ1-2; no definite D call. The germline V and J ends were trimmed by 1 base and 6 bases, with 10 bases remaining between them. In germline, CDR1 is SGHRS, CDR2 YFSETQ. The CDR3 length is 13 residues. For the CDR3, the DNA is TGCGCCAGCAGCTTGCCGGGTAAGGATGGCTACACCTTC. Amino acid sequence: CASSLPGKDGYTF.

The rearrangement links TRBV27 to TRBJ1-1; no clear D gene. V lost 1 base, J lost 6 bases, and 12 bases lay in between. CDR3 size: 14 residues. CDR1 MNHEY and CDR2 SMNVEV come from the germline V gene (reference sequence). The CDR3 spells CASSLLDSGAEAFF. CDR3 nucleotides: TGTGCCAGCAGTTTATTGGACTCCGGGGCTGAAGCTTTCTTT.